The clone carrying this TCR beta chain was picked up a small number of times. What it recognizes is unknown. CDR3 length: 15 amino acids. Germline loops: CDR1 LGHNA, CDR2 YSLEER. V was cut by 0 bases and J by 2 bases, with 11 bases left in between. The sample belongs to a study of blood T cells in healthy people across ages. Study-wide background: Through template switching, about one barcoded beta molecule was captured per two T cells, as measured in model experiments.

Per-sample yields of isolated PBMCs were at least 6 million. Total RNA, at least 5.5 micrograms per sample, came from PBMCs. Study outcomes and limitations: Unsorted PBMC material precluded a definitive naive versus antigen-experienced comparison.

With a J-beta primer mix and a sample-barcoded 5' primer, a second PCR ran roughly 6 to 11 cycles. TCRdb called the 5' RACE reads again in MiXCR, with one record for every CDR3 protein. The sample lists over 1,300,000 distinct CDR3 sequences; 55% to 75% were seen once. The chain links TRBV4-3 to TRBJ2-7, with TRBD1 as a possible D gene (6 bases). The source is a young man in good health. Sequencing was performed on blood. Written as DNA, the CDR3 is TGCGCCAGCAGCCAAGACCGGACAGCAACCTACGAGCAGTACTTC. This translates into CASSQDRTATYEQYF.